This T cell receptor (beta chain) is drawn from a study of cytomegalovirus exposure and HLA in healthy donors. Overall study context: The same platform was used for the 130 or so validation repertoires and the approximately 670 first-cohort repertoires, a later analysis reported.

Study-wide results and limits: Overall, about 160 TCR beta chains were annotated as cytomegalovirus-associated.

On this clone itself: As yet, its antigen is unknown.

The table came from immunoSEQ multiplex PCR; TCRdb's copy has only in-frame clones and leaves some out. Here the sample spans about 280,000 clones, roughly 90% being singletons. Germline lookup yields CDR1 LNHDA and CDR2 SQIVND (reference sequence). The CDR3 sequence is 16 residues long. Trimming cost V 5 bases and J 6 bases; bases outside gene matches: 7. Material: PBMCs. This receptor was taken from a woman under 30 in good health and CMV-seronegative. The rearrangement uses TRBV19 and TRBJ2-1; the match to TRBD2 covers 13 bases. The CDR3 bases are TGTGCCAGTAGTCGAACACTAGCGGGAGGGATCAATGAGCAGTTCTTC. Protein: CASSRTLAGGINEQFF.